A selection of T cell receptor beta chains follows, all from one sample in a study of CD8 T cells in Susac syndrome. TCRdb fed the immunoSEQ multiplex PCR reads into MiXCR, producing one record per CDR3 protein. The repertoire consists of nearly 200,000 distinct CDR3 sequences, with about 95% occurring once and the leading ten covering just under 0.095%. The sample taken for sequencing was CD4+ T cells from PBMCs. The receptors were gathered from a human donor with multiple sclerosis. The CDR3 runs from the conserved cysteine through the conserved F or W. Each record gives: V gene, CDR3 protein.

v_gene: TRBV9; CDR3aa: CASSERGTTDTQYF
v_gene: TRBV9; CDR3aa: CASSVGTSDVYNEQFF
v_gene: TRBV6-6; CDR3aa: CASSRETFQPQHF
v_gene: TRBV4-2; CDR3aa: CASSQDTGASAKNIQYF
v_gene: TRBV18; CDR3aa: CASSPQETETYGYTF
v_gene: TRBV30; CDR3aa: CAWSEGSYQYF
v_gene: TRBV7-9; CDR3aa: CASSPYGGSGYEQYF
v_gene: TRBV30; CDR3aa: CAQDRAGAPLHF
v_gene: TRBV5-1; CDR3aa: CASSPIAGAGNEQFF
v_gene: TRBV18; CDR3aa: CASSPQGETQYF
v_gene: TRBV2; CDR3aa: CASSLTTRGNGYTF
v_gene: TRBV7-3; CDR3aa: CASSFGAGGPNEQFF
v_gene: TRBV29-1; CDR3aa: CSVEKGFSYNEQFF
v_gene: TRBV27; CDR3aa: CASSFRTGGGVFF
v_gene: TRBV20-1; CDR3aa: CSARNRRGNTEAFF
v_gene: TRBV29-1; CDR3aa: CSVEEVQGRGYTF
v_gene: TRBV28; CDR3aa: CASSSRVGSSGYNEQFF
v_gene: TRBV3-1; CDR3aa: CASSTHTNGPQHF
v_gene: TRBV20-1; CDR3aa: CSARHPGHRQEEQYF
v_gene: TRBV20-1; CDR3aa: CSASGTSVGAGELFF
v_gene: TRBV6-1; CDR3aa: CASSGSPQETQYF
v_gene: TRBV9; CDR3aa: CASSVSGDSGRTDTQYF
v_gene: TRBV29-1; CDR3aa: CSVEDLRNTDTQYF
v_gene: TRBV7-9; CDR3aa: CASSPLAGPRAEQFF
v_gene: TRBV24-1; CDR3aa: CATSDSTGFQETQYF
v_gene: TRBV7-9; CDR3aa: CARGGASDEQFF
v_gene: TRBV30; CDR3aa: CAWSVTLGTSGIYNEQFF
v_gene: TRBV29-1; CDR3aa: CSVPPRNQETQYF
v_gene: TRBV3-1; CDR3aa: CASSPRDRGQETQYF
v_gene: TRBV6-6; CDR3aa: CASSATLAVTDTQYF
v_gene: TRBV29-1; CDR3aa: CSATLGGSQGANVLTF
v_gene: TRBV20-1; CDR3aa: CSARGGQITEAFF
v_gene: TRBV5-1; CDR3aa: CASSTGQAGGLLQYF
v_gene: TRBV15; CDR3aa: CATSSRGRTGTDTQYF
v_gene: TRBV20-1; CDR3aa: CSASRDRGNQPQHF
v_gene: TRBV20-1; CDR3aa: CSARVAGGEEPQHF
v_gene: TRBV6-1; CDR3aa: CASEGAEGYTF
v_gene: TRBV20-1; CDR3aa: CSAVPGQLSGNTIYF
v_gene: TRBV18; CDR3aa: CASSPPWGGGEQYF
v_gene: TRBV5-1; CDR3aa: CASSLGTSGRLNEQYF
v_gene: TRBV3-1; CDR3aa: CASSLSGGRHEQYF
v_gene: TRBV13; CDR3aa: CASSSLSGGHEQYF
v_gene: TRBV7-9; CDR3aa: CASSRGGGEADTQYF
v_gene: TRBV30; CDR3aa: CAWSVLQAQNTEAFF
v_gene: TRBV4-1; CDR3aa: CASSRARDTRFTAFF
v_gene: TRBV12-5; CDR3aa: CASGLTIPGDEQFF